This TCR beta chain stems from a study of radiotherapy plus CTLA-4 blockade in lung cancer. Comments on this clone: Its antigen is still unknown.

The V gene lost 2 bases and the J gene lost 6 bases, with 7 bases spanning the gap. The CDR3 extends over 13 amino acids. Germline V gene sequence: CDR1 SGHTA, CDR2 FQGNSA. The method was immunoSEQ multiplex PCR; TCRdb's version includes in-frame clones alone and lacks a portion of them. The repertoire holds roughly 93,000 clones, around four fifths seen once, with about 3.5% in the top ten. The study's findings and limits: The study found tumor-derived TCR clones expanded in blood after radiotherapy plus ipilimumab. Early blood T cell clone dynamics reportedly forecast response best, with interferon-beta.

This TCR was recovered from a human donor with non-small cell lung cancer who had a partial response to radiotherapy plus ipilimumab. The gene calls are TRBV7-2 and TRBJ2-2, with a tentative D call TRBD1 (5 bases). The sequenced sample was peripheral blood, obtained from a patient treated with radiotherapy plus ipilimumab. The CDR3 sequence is CASSLLGAGELFF. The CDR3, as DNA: TGTGCCAGCAGCTTATTAGGGGCCGGGGAGCTGTTTTTT.